These 8 T cell receptor beta chains originate from one sample sequenced in a study of T cells after yellow fever vaccination. Each CDR3 protein gets one entry after TCRdb re-called the 5' RACE reads with MiXCR. This table has a few hundred thousand distinct CDR3 sequences, roughly 4% appearing once. The sequences come from PBMCs, collected on the day of the yellow fever booster vaccination. All receptors derive from a man between 18 and 35 years old who received the YFV17D yellow fever vaccine.

This clonotype came up many times. This chain uses TRBV5-1 with TRBJ2-1; 7 nucleotides line up with TRBD2. The V segment lost 3 bases and the J segment 7 bases; nucleotides outside the gene matches: 10. This CDR3 is built from 15 residues. CDR1 is SGHRS and CDR2 is YFSETQ in the germline V gene. CDR3 in DNA: TGCGCCAGCAGCTGGGCGGGACTAAGTAGGAATGAGCAGTTCTTC. It encodes CASSWAGLSRNEQFF.

A few counts support this clonotype. J is TRBJ1-2 and V is TRBV7-2, with D unclear. V lost 5 bases to trimming and J lost 4 bases, with 8 bases between them. The CDR3 has 12 residues. Germline-derived CDR1 and CDR2 are SGHTA and FQGNSA. The CDR3 coding sequence is TGTGCCAGCAGCCTGAACACCTATGGCTACACCTTC. Its translation is CASSLNTYGYTF.

This clonotype has at least ten counts. The rearrangement links TRBV20-1 to TRBJ1-1; TRBD1 matches 7 bases. Germline-derived CDR1 and CDR2 are DFQATT and SNEGSKA (reference sequence). There are 15 residues in the CDR3. Trimming removed 6 bases from V and 2 bases from J; junction bases left unmatched: 12. The CDR3 here is CSAAAGRGPNTEAFF. DNA of the CDR3: TGCAGTGCCGCTGCGGGTAGGGGGCCCAACACTGAAGCTTTCTTT.

This clonotype was observed many times. CDR3 in amino acids: CASSLSGRGWGFF. CDR3 nucleotide sequence: TGCGCCAGCAGCTTGAGTGGTAGGGGATGGGGGTTCTTC. V and J are TRBV5-1 and TRBJ2-1; tentative D call: TRBD1 (5 bases). V lost 1 base and J lost 15, with 17 bases in between. The CDR3 contains 13 residues. Germline V CDR1 and CDR2: SGHRS, YFSETQ.

The sample holds many counts of this clonotype. The chain carries TRBV11-2 and TRBJ2-7; tentative D call: TRBD2 (5 bases). Germline V gene data show CDR1 as SGHAT and CDR2 as FQNNGV. This CDR3 comprises 14 residues. V was cut by 0 bases and J by 4 bases, with 10 bases left in between. Here the CDR3 reads CASSLDPGSYEQYV. The CDR3 DNA reads TGTGCCAGCAGCTTAGATCCGGGATCTTACGAGCAGTACGTC.

This clonotype has only a few counts. This chain joins TRBV20-1 and TRBJ2-3, with D unresolved. In germline, CDR1 is DFQATT, CDR2 SNEGSKA (reference sequence). Trimming stripped 4 bases from V and 6 bases from J, with 8 bases between. The CDR3 sequence is 11 residues long. In nucleotides, the CDR3 is TGCAGTGCTACCAGAGGTGATACGCAGTATTTT. This translates into CSATRGDTQYF.

This clonotype was seen only a few times. The rearrangement links TRBV29-1 to TRBJ2-1; possible D gene TRBD1, 5 bases. The V gene's germline CDR1 is SQVTM and CDR2 ANQGSEA. Trimming stripped 0 bases from V and 9 bases from J, with 9 bases between. The CDR3 loop spans 12 amino acids. The CDR3 DNA follows: TGCAGCGTTGAAGAGGGGCGCGGTGAGCAGTTCTTC. It codes for CSVEEGRGEQFF.

This clonotype was detected many times. This rearrangement joins TRBV5-1 to TRBJ2-7; 9 positions agree with TRBD1. V lost 7 bases, J lost 3 bases, and 8 bases stayed unmatched. Looked up from germline, CDR1 is SGHRS and CDR2 is YFSETQ. There are 14 residues in the CDR3. The CDR3 reads CASGPDRGNYEQYF. The CDR3 region has the DNA TGCGCCAGCGGCCCGGACAGGGGCAACTACGAGCAGTACTTC.